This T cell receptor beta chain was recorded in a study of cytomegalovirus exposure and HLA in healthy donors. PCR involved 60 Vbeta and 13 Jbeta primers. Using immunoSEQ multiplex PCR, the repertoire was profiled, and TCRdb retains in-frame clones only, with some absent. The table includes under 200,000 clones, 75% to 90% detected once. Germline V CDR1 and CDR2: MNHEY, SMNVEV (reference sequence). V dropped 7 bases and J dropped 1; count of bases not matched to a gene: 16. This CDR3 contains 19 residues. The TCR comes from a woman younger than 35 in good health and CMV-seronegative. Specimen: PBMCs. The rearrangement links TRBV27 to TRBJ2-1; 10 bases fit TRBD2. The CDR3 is CASTSFGLAERVSYNEQFF. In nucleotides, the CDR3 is TGTGCCAGCACCTCATTCGGACTAGCGGAGAGGGTTTCCTACAATGAGCAGTTCTTC.